A single sample gave rise to the 27 T cell receptor beta chains below, sequenced in a study of blood T cell repertoires in COVID-19. TCRdb keeps only in-frame clones here, not all; method: immunoSEQ multiplex PCR. The sample records some 280,000 clones, around 90% being singletons. The material sequenced was peripheral blood. The receptors were sampled from a woman aged 40 to 50 who had recovered from COVID-19.

This clone was picked up one time. V gene TRBV6-1 combines with J gene TRBJ1-2, with 11 bases matching TRBD1. The J segment lost 8 bases and the V segment lost 3 bases, leaving 5 bases of the junction unmatched. The CDR3 consists of 14 residues. In germline, CDR1 is MNHNS, CDR2 SASEGT. The CDR3 spells CASSDGQGAKGYTF. CDR3 DNA: TGTGCCAGCAGTGACGGACAGGGGGCGAAAGGCTACACCTTC.

The V call is TRBV29-1, the J call TRBJ1-1, with D tentatively TRBD1 (6 bases). Germline CDR1 SQVTM, CDR2 ANQGSEA. CDR3 size: 12 residues. V gave up 8 bases and J gave up 6 bases, with 16 bases separating them. As DNA, the CDR3 is TGCAGCACCACAGGGAAAGGCGCTGAAGCTTTCTTT. Translation: CSTTGKGAEAFF.

This sequence joins TRBV7-2 and TRBJ2-4; TRBD2 aligns across 14 bases. CDR1 SGHTA and CDR2 FQGNSA come from the germline V gene. Trimming removed 2 bases from V and 7 bases from J; junction bases left unmatched: 1. The CDR3 covers 15 residues. The CDR3 DNA is TGTGCCAGCAGCTTACGACTAGCGGGAGGGAACATTCAGTACTTC. Protein product: CASSLRLAGGNIQYF.

The chain couples TRBV29-1 to TRBJ2-3; 15 bases map to TRBD2. The CDR3 is made up of 16 amino acids. V trimming: 6 bases; J trimming: 4 bases; junction bases outside the gene matches: 8. The germline V gene has CDR1 SQVTM and CDR2 ANQGSEA. The CDR3 nucleotides are TGCAGCGTAGGACTAGCGGGAGGGCCTGGGGCAGATACGCAGTATTTT. Translation gives CSVGLAGGPGADTQYF.

This clone was counted only a few times. V and J are TRBV9 and TRBJ1-1; no clear D. This CDR3 is built from 14 residues. V gave up 3 bases and J gave up 1 base, with 10 bases separating them. Germline assignment: CDR1 SGDLS and CDR2 YYNGEE. CDR3 residues: CASSGGPGNTEAFF. The DNA of the CDR3 is TGTGCCAGCAGCGGTGGGCCAGGGAACACTGAAGCTTTCTTT.

V usage is TRBV6-5 and J usage is TRBJ2-3; 11 nucleotides line up with TRBD2. Unmatched junction bases numbered 1, after V lost 7 bases and J lost 4 bases. The germline CDR1 and CDR2 sequences are MNHEY and SVGAGI. The CDR3 length is 13 residues. CDR3 residues: CASTLAGADTQYF. The CDR3 coding sequence is TGTGCCAGCACACTAGCGGGAGCAGATACGCAGTATTTT.

This clone appeared once. The chain couples TRBV7-7 to TRBJ2-3; D remains unclear. Trimming shortened V by 5 bases and J by 0 bases, and 15 bases separated the two germline ends. Germline V gives CDR1 SSHAT, CDR2 FNYEAQ (reference sequence). The CDR3 covers 16 residues. CDR3 sequence: CASSPNPSTSTDTQYF. As DNA, the CDR3 is TGTGCCAGCAGCCCAAACCCCTCCACTAGCACAGATACGCAGTATTTT.

V and J are TRBV28 and TRBJ2-7; 11 positions agree with TRBD2. This CDR3 is 14 amino acids long. J gave up 3 bases and V 11 bases, and 9 bases lay outside the gene matches. Germline loops: CDR1 MDHEN, CDR2 SYDVKM. In nucleotides, the CDR3 is TGTGCCGCTGGCGGGACTAGCGGAAACTACGAGCAGTACTTC. Its translation is CAAGGTSGNYEQYF.

V and J are TRBV5-4 and TRBJ2-2; the match to TRBD2 covers 15 bases. The trim removed 4 bases at V and 1 base at J, leaving 11 bases unmatched. The CDR3 is 20 residues long. Germline CDR1 is SGHNT and CDR2 is YYREEE (reference sequence). The CDR3 nucleotides are TGTGCCAGCAGCCAGGGACTAGCGGGAGGCCGGACCTTGAACACCGGGGAGCTGTTTTTT. It encodes CASSQGLAGGRTLNTGELFF.

V gene TRBV7-7 combines with J gene TRBJ2-1, with TRBD1 identical over 8 bases. This CDR3 comprises 15 residues. V lost 4 bases, J lost 4 bases, and 6 bases stayed unmatched. Germline V gives CDR1 SSHAT, CDR2 FNYEAQ (reference sequence). CDR3 DNA sequence: TGTGCCAGCAGCTCGGGGACAGGCCCTTACAATGAGCAGTTCTTC. This gives the protein CASSSGTGPYNEQFF.

V usage is TRBV19 and J usage is TRBJ1-2; the D gene is possibly TRBD1 (6 bases). Germline values: CDR1 LNHDA, CDR2 SQIVND (reference sequence). The CDR3 is made up of 17 amino acids. The ends were cut back, 6 bases at V and 1 base at J, with 21 bases in the middle. The CDR3 reads CASRPQGTPAFNYGYTF. DNA for the CDR3: TGTGCCAGTAGACCCCAAGGGACACCAGCTTTTAACTATGGCTACACCTTC.

J is TRBJ2-1 and V is TRBV6-5; a possible D gene is TRBD2 (5 bases). The V gene's germline CDR1 is MNHEY and CDR2 SVGAGI. The CDR3 runs 15 residues. Trimming removed 4 bases from V and 2 bases from J, with 12 bases in between. This chain's CDR3 is CASSSSGETYNEQFF. The DNA of the CDR3 is TGTGCCAGCAGTTCCAGCGGAGAGACCTACAATGAGCAGTTCTTC.

The chain links TRBV18 to TRBJ1-2; no definite D call. The germline CDR1 and CDR2 sequences are KGHSH and LQKENI. V gave up 2 bases and J gave up 0 bases, with 7 bases separating them. The CDR3 consists of 14 residues. CDR3 residues: CASSPITANYGYTF. CDR3 DNA sequence: TGTGCCAGCTCACCAATCACAGCTAACTATGGCTACACCTTC.

The chain has TRBV28 and TRBJ1-4; 9 positions match TRBD1. V was pared by 6 bases and J by 7 bases, with 9 bases of the junction left unmatched. The CDR3 spans 15 residues. Germline CDR1 and CDR2: MDHEN and SYDVKM. This chain's CDR3 is CASSSDRGVREKLFF. CDR3 nucleotides: TGTGCCAGCAGCTCGGACAGGGGCGTACGTGAAAAACTGTTTTTT.

A note on this clone: Other DNA sequences in this specimen translate into the identical CDR3. This chain links TRBV5-1 with TRBJ2-7; TRBD2 agrees at 8 bases. CDR3 length: 14 amino acids. With 4 bases clipped from V and 3 bases from J, the junction kept 6 bases outside the gene matches. CDR1 is SGHRS and CDR2 is YFSETQ in the germline V gene. The CDR3 nucleotides are TGCGCCAGCAGCGCCGGCACTAGCGGCTACGAGCAGTACTTC. It encodes CASSAGTSGYEQYF.

The CDR3 DNA reads as TGTGCCAGTAGTAGGACTAGCGGGATTTACGAGCAGTACTTC. Translated, it gives CASSRTSGIYEQYF. The chain has TRBV19 and TRBJ2-7, with 12 bases that match TRBD2. The junction had 2 bases not matched to a gene; V was cut back by 4 bases and J by 4 bases. CDR1 is LNHDA and CDR2 is SQIVND in the germline V gene (reference sequence). The CDR3 consists of 14 residues.

The chain uses TRBV19 and TRBJ1-2, with a tentative D call TRBD1 (6 bases). CDR3 size: 14 residues. Trimming left V 4 bases short and J 8 bases short, with 17 bases between. Germline CDR1 is LNHDA and CDR2 is SQIVND (reference sequence). The CDR3 region has the DNA TGTGCCAGTAGTACCTTGCCGGGGGGGCCGGGCTACACCTTC. Translated, it gives CASSTLPGGPGYTF.

This sequence joins TRBV5-1 and TRBJ2-3; D unclear. The V end was cut by 4 bases, the J end by 4 bases, with 13 bases between. Looked up from germline, CDR1 is SGHRS and CDR2 is YFSETQ. This CDR3 comprises 14 residues. Written as DNA, the CDR3 is TGCGCCAGCAGCCGCGTGACGGAGCCAGATACGCAGTATTTT. Protein product: CASSRVTEPDTQYF. The variable domain in full, completed from reference TRBV5-1 and TRBJ2-3, reads KAGVTQTPRYLIKTRGQQVTLSCSPISGHRSVSWYQQTPGQGLQFLFEYFSETQRNKGNFPGRFSGRQFSNSRSEMNVSTLELGDSALYLCASSRVTEPDTQYFGPGTRLTVL.

The chain recombines TRBV11-2 with TRBJ2-5, with a possible D match to TRBD1 (5 bases). In germline, CDR1 is SGHAT, CDR2 FQNNGV. Between the trimmed V and J ends, which lost 6 bases and 5 bases, there was a span of 25 bases. This CDR3 comprises 17 residues. CDR3 sequence: CASRLRPTTGVGETQYF. CDR3 nucleotide sequence: TGTGCCAGCAGACTTAGACCCACAACAGGCGTTGGGGAGACCCAGTACTTC. The complete variable domain, with remaining parts taken from reference TRBV11-2 and TRBJ2-5, reads EAGVAQSPRYKIIEKRQSVAFWCNPISGHATLYWYQQILGQGPKLLIQFQNNGVVDDSQLPKDRFSAERLKGVDSTLKIQPAKLEDSAVYLCASRLRPTTGVGETQYFGPGTRLLVL.

This chain uses TRBV7-3 with TRBJ2-1; 8 bases agree with TRBD2. This CDR3 is built from 15 residues. Trimming removed 2 bases from V and 6 bases from J; junction bases left unmatched: 6. Per the germline V gene, CDR1 is SGHTA and CDR2 is FQGTGA. The chain's CDR3 is CASSLRAGDGNEQFF. The CDR3 DNA reads TGTGCCAGCAGCTTACGAGCGGGAGATGGCAATGAGCAGTTCTTC.

In regard to this clone: Other DNA sequences of this sample code for an identical CDR3. The chain carries TRBV4-1 and TRBJ2-2; 8 bases agree with TRBD2. V gave up 0 bases and J gave up 6 bases; unmatched junction bases: 3. This CDR3 has 15 amino acids. From germline, CDR1 is MGHRA and CDR2 YSYEKL. The CDR3 region has the DNA TGCGCCAGCAGCCAAGATCGGGGGGGATCCGGGGAGCTGTTTTTT. It specifies CASSQDRGGSGELFF.

The chain is built from TRBV19 and TRBJ2-2; TRBD1 matches 11 bases. Germline loops: CDR1 LNHDA, CDR2 SQIVND (reference sequence). The CDR3 sequence is 15 residues long. The V and J ends lost 4 bases and 9 bases, in that order; junction bases with no gene match: 7. CDR3 coding DNA: TGTGCCAGTAGTAGAATGGACAGGGGGCCACGGGAGCTGTTTTTT. Translating gives CASSRMDRGPRELFF.

J is TRBJ2-5 and V is TRBV7-2; the match to TRBD1 covers 7 bases. Germline trimming cut 6 bases from V and 1 base from J; bases unmatched to any gene: 5. The CDR3 consists of 14 residues. CDR1 SGHTA and CDR2 FQGNSA come from the germline V gene. In DNA, the CDR3 is TGTGCCAGCAGTTTGGACAGGACCCAAGAGACCCAGTACTTC. It encodes CASSLDRTQETQYF.

The rearrangement uses TRBV28 and TRBJ1-4; D is possibly TRBD1 (6 bases). V gave up 5 bases and J gave up 3 bases, with 16 bases separating them. The CDR3 extends over 16 amino acids. CDR1 MDHEN and CDR2 SYDVKM come from the germline V gene. CDR3 residues: CASSAPDRRPNEKLFF. CDR3 coding DNA: TGTGCCAGCAGTGCCCCCGACAGGCGACCTAATGAAAAACTGTTTTTT. Full variable domain (outside the CDR3, taken from reference TRBV28 and TRBJ1-4): DVKVTQSSRYLVKRTGEKVFLECVQDMDHENMFWYRQDPGLGLRLIYFSYDVKMKEKGDIPEGYSVSREKKERFSLILESASTNQTSMYLCASSAPDRRPNEKLFFGSGTQLSVL.

This clone was detected once. V and J are TRBV19 and TRBJ2-4, with no clear D. Germline CDR1 reads LNHDA; CDR2 reads SQIVND (reference sequence). Trimming removed 6 bases at V and 2 bases at J, with 8 bases between. The CDR3 consists of 13 residues. CDR3 sequence: CASRPESKNIQYF. Written as DNA, the CDR3 is TGTGCCAGTAGGCCGGAGTCCAAAAACATTCAGTACTTC.

The CDR3 protein is CASSQGVGGIYEQYF. CDR3 bases: TGTGCCAGCAGCCAAGGCGTAGGGGGCATCTACGAGCAGTACTTC. The chain carries TRBV3-1 (or the pseudogene TRBV3-2) and TRBJ2-7; 7 bases match TRBD1. This CDR3 has 15 residues. The V and J ends lost 1 base and 3 bases, in that order; junction bases with no gene match: 6. Germline CDR1 reads LGHDT; CDR2 reads YNNKEL (reference sequence).

Only a few counts were recorded for this clone. The CDR3 DNA reads TGTGCCAGCAGTGGTGGTAGCGGGAGCGCGGCCTACGAGCAGTACTTC. Translated, it gives CASSGGSGSAAYEQYF. This chain connects TRBV2 to TRBJ2-7; TRBD2 aligns across 9 bases. The CDR3 totals 16 residues. Germline V gene lookup returns CDR1 SNHLY and CDR2 FYNNEI. The V segment lost 4 bases and the J segment 2 bases; nucleotides outside the gene matches: 9.